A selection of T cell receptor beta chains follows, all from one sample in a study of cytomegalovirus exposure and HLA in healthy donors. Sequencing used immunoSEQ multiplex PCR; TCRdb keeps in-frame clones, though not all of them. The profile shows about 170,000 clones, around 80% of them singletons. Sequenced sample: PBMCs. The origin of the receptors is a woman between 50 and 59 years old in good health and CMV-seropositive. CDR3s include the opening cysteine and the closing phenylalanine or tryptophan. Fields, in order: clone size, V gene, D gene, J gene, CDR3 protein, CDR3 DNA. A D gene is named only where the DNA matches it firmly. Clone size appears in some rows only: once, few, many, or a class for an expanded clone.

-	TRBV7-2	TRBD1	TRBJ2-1	CASSPGQGYPPGSYNEQFF	TGTGCCAGCAGCCCGGGACAGGGTTACCCCCCGGGGTCCTACAATGAGCAGTTCTTC
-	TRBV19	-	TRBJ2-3	CASRRRADTDTQYF	TGTGCCAGTAGGCGGAGGGCCGACACAGATACGCAGTATTTT
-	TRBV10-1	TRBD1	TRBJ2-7	CASSGTGVGYEQYF	TGCGCCAGCAGTGGGACAGGGGTCGGGTACGAGCAGTACTTC
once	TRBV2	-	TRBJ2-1	CASSGGVSGDEQFF	TGTGCCAGCAGTGGCGGGGTGAGCGGTGATGAGCAGTTCTTC
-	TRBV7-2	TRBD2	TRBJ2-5	CASSLVSGGETQYF	TGTGCCAGCAGCTTAGTGAGCGGGGGAGAGACCCAGTACTTC
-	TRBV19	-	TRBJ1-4	CASSILGPNEKLFF	TGTGCCAGTAGTATCCTTGGCCCCAATGAAAAACTGTTTTTT
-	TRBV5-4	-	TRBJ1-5	CASSQDGHSNQPQHF	TGTGCCAGCAGCCAGGACGGACATAGCAATCAGCCCCAGCATTTT
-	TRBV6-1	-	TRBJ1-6	CASSESGAGLNSPLHF	TGTGCCAGCAGTGAAAGTGGGGCAGGGCTCAATTCACCCCTCCACTTT
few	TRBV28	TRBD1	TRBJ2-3	CASSLRTGWADTQYF	TGTGCCAGCAGTTTACGGACAGGGTGGGCAGATACGCAGTATTTT
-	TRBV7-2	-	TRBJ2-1	CASSLARDNEQFF	TGTGCCAGCAGCTTAGCGCGCGACAATGAGCAGTTCTTC
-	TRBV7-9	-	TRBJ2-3	CSSSLDATEGDTQYF	TGTTCCAGCAGCTTAGACGCCACCGAGGGAGATACGCAGTATTTT
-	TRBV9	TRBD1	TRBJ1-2	CASSPRTGGASGYTF	TGTGCCAGCAGCCCCCGCACAGGGGGCGCTTCTGGCTACACCTTC
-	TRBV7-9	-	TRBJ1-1	CASSPSGVAEAFF	TGTGCCAGCAGCCCCTCCGGGGTTGCTGAAGCTTTCTTT
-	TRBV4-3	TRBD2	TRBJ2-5	CASSSGLGIQETQYF	TGCGCCAGCAGCTCAGGACTAGGCATCCAAGAGACCCAGTACTTC
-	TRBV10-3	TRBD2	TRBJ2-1	CAISGGLAGGLSDEQFF	TGTGCCATCAGTGGTGGACTAGCGGGGGGGCTATCGGATGAGCAGTTCTTC
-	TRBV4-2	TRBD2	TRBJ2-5	CASSQDLAGEETQYF	TGTGCCAGCAGCCAAGACCTAGCGGGGGAAGAGACCCAGTACTTC
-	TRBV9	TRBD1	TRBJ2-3	CASRDMTGGDPQYF	TGTGCCAGCAGAGACATGACAGGGGGAGATCCGCAGTATTTT
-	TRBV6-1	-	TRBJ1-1	CASSPQRGSEAFF	TGTGCCAGCAGTCCCCAGCGAGGCAGTGAAGCTTTCTTT
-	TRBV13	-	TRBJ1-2	CASSLMSGRVGYTF	TGTGCCAGCAGCTTGATGTCGGGGAGAGTGGGCTACACCTTC
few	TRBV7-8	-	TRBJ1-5	CASSYGQYQPQHF	TGTGCCAGCAGTTATGGACAGTATCAGCCCCAGCATTTT
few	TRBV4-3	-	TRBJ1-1	CASSQDPLLNTEAFF	TGCGCCAGCAGCCAAGACCCCCTCCTGAACACTGAAGCTTTCTTT
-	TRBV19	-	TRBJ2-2	CASSQPGVNTGELFF	TGTGCCAGTAGTCAGCCGGGAGTGAACACCGGGGAGCTGTTTTTT
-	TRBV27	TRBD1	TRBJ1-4	CASSSGQGNEKLFF	TGTGCCAGCAGTTCGGGACAGGGGAATGAAAAACTGTTTTTT
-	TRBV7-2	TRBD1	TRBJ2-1	CASSFISGTGPYNEQFF	TGTGCCAGCAGCTTCATCTCCGGGACAGGGCCTTACAATGAGCAGTTCTTC
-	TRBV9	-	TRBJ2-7	CASSVGQFLYEQYF	TGTGCCAGCAGCGTAGGACAGTTCCTCTACGAGCAGTACTTC
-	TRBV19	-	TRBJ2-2	CASSIREAGELFF	TGTGCCAGTAGTATCAGGGAGGCCGGGGAGCTGTTTTTT
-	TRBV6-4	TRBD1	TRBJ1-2	CASSKAAPGTGGYGYTF	TGTGCCAGCAGCAAAGCGGCCCCCGGGACAGGAGGTTATGGCTACACCTTC
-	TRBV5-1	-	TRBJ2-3	CASSLAGDTDTQYF	TGCGCCAGCAGCTTGGCGGGGGACACAGATACGCAGTATTTT
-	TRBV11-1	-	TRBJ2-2	CASSSTSIRELFF	TGTGCCAGCAGCTCTACTAGCATTAGGGAGCTGTTTTTT
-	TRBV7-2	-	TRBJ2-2	CASSRDLGELFF	TGTGCCAGCAGCCGCGATCTCGGGGAGCTGTTTTTT
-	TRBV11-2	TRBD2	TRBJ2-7	CASSVGTTYEQYF	TGTGCCAGCAGCGTAGGGACTACCTACGAGCAGTACTTC
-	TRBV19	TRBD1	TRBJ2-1	CASSPRQGLNEQFF	TGTGCCAGTAGTCCTCGACAGGGGTTGAATGAGCAGTTCTTC
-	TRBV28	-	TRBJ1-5	CASSSHDSSPQHF	TGTGCCAGCAGTTCCCATGACAGCTCGCCCCAGCATTTT
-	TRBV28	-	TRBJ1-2	CASSLSDGGDWSGYTF	TGTGCCAGCAGTTTATCCGACGGGGGAGACTGGAGTGGCTACACCTTC
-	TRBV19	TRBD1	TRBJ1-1	CASSIIQGALDTEAFF	TGTGCCAGTAGTATAATCCAGGGGGCATTGGACACTGAAGCTTTCTTT
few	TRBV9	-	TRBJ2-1	CASSVETAEDEQFF	TGTGCCAGCAGCGTAGAAACAGCGGAGGATGAGCAGTTCTTC
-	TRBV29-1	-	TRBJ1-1	CSVESGTEAFF	TGCAGCGTTGAATCAGGGACTGAAGCTTTCTTT
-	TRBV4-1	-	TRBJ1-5	CASSQDHNQPQHF	TGCGCCAGCAGCCAAGATCATAATCAGCCCCAGCATTTT
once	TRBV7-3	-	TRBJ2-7	CASSLSGGPSYEQYF	TGTGCCAGCAGCTTATCAGGAGGGCCTTCCTACGAGCAGTACTTC
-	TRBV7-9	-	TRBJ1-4	CASSNRLTANEKLFF	TGTGCCAGCAGCAACCGGCTGACAGCGAATGAAAAACTGTTTTTT
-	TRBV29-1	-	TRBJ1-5	CSVKTDSNQPQHF	TGCAGCGTCAAGACTGATAGCAATCAGCCCCAGCATTTT
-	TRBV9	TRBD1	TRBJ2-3	CASSHRGDTQYF	TGTGCCAGCAGCCACAGGGGAGATACGCAGTATTTT
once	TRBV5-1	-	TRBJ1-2	CASSLGLLPSEDYGYTF	TGCGCCAGCAGCTTGGGGTTACTACCCTCCGAGGACTATGGCTACACCTTC
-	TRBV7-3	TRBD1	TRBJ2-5	CASRMGQHQETQYF	TGTGCCAGCAGGATGGGACAGCACCAAGAGACCCAGTACTTC
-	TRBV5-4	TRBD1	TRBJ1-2	CASSSEGTGRVNGYTF	TGTGCCAGCAGCTCAGAGGGGACAGGGAGAGTTAATGGCTACACCTTC
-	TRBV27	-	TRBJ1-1	CATQMGPEAFF	TGTGCCACCCAGATGGGCCCTGAAGCTTTCTTT
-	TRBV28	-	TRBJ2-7	CASSLSSVYEQYF	TGTGCCAGCAGTTTATCTTCAGTCTACGAGCAGTACTTC
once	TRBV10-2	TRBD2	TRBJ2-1	CASSGRGGLSYNEQFF	TGCGCCAGCAGTGGGCGGGGGGGCCTCTCCTACAATGAGCAGTTCTTC
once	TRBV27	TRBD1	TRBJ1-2	CASSAGTAVYGYTF	TGTGCCAGCAGTGCCGGGACAGCCGTCTATGGCTACACCTTC
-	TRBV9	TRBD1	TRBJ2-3	CASSVATGGGSDTQYF	TGTGCCAGCAGCGTAGCGACAGGGGGCGGCTCAGATACGCAGTATTTT
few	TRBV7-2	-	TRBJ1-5	CASSAQEGSRPQHF	TGTGCCAGCAGCGCCCAGGAGGGGTCGAGGCCCCAGCATTTT
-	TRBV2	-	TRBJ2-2	CASRRAETNTGELFF	TGTGCCAGCAGAAGAGCGGAGACGAACACCGGGGAGCTGTTTTTT
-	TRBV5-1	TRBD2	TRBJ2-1	CASSLVVAGGPGSYNEQFF	TGCGCCAGCAGCTTGGTTGTAGCGGGGGGGCCCGGTTCCTACAATGAGCAGTTCTTC
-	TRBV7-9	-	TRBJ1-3	CASSLMDSSGNTIYF	TGTGCCAGCAGCTTGATGGACAGCTCTGGAAACACCATATATTTT
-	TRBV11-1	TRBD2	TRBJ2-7	CASSLRLAGAYEQYF	TGTGCCAGCAGCCTCAGACTAGCGGGGGCCTACGAGCAGTACTTC
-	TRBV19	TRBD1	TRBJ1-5	CASSTQRADRAYGNQPQHF	TGTGCCAGTAGTACTCAGAGGGCCGACAGGGCTTACGGCAATCAGCCCCAGCATTTT